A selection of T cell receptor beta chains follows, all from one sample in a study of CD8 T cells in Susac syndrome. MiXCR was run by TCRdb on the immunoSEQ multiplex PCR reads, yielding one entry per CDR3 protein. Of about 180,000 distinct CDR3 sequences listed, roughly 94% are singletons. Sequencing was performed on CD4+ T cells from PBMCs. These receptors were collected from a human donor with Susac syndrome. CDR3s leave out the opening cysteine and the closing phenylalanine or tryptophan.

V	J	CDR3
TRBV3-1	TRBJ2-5	ASSHRAGGKETQY
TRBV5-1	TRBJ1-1	ASSEDRGFTEAF
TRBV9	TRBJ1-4	ASSVQVGEKLF
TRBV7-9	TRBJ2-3	ASSFPLGADTQY
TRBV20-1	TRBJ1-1	SARLRDRADEAF
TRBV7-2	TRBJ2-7	ASTLRTEFSYEQY
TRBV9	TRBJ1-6	ASSVGAFNSPLH
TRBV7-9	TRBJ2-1	ASSLRIGVNEQF
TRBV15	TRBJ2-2	ATSRDLAGGHRELF
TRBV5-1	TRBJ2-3	ASSRTSATDTQY
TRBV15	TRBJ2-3	ATSTRYREPADTQY
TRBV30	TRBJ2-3	AWNRGLSTDTQY
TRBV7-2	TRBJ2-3	ASSFPDSTDTQY
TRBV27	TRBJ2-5	ASAERGPGAETQY
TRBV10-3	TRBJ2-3	AISESSGGPTDTQY
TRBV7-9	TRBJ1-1	ASSLEGLMNTEAF
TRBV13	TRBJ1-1	ASSAPGRGAF
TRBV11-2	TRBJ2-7	ASQNRASGYEQY
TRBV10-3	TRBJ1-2	AITTRELGDGYT
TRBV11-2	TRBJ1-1	ASSLRDGRMNTEAF
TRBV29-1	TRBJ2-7	SVDLTIYEQY
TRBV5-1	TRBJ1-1	ASSLGAGEAF
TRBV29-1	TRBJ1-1	SAGKDGNTEAF
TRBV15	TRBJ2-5	ATSREAEAQETQY
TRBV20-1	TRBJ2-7	SAREAGGSSYEQY
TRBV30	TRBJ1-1	AWSLRGDTEAF
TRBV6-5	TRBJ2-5	ASSYSRRLVRETQY
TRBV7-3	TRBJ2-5	ASSSSGEVWETQY
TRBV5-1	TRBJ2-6	ASSSGTGGPSGANVLT
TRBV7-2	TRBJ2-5	ASRRASETQY
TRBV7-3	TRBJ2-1	ASSLTPNSYNEQF
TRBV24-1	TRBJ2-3	ATSDSRQGLDTQY
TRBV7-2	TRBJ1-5	ASSVGRNQPQH
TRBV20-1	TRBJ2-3	SARVAGGLLDTQY
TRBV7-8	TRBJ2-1	ASSDGGNEQF
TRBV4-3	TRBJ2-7	ASSQGLAGGEQY
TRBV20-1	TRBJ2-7	SARDRGGGGRNEQY
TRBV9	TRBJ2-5	ASSVSERGGWETQY